Described below is a single T cell receptor beta chain sequence and its context. It lacks a known antigen. No much larger clonotype is one base removed from it; base qualities were not supplied. CDR3 length: 16 amino acids, cysteine to phenylalanine. This entry keeps only the CDR3 DNA: 48 bases, framed from base 1. CDR1 and CDR2 are read off the germline V gene as MNHEY and SVGEGT. The V end loses 0 bases and the J end loses 6 bases, and a stretch of 16 bases separates them. The library was obtained by 5' RACE. TCRdb names Illumina HiSeq 2500 as the instrument used. The second PCR ran for about 7 to 11 cycles and used a J-beta primer mix along with a sample-barcoded 5' primer. A template-switch 5' adaptor carrying 12 random nucleotides introduced a unique molecular identifier onto each TCR beta cDNA molecule. At least 2.5 million CDR3-containing paired-end reads were obtained from each sample. First-strand cDNA was synthesized from all RNA with the Mint cDNA synthesis kit, primed by a TRBC-specific oligonucleotide. Following uracil-DNA glycosylase treatment, a first 18-cycle PCR with universal primers M1SS and BC2_uni_R was performed on all cDNA. Turning to the authors' computational methods: Normalization of each sample was performed by random selection of 1 million high-quality reads, each carrying a distinct molecular identifier. Instead of being binned into consensus sequences, reads that shared molecular identifiers were thrown out. CDR3 identification, clonotype clustering and error correction used MiTCR with a Q25 quality threshold and the strictest error-elimination algorithm. A nonparametric unseen species model with Euler transformation was used to estimate a lower bound on total TCR beta diversity. TCRdb itself trimmed the public reads at Q25 with fastp, ran MiXCR and retained productive beta chains. When rows share a CDR3 protein, they turn into one entry using the most common DNA and genes. TCRdb's processing, not the authors', yielded these V and J calls. The sample profile shows about 1,800,000 distinct CDR3 sequences; roughly 30% of them were found once. Roughly 8% of the sample is taken by the ten largest.

The record originates from a study of blood T cells in healthy people across ages (dated by TCRdb to the mid-2010s). About the investigation overall: In model experiments, template switching captured about one uniquely barcoded TCR beta cDNA molecule for every two T cells. For two donors (one aged 18 to 30 and one aged 80 or older), the study analyzed two additional independent replicas of 1 million unique cDNA reads from the same blood draw. To avoid experimental bias, donors of different ages were randomly spread across the sequencing lanes. The donors were divided into four age groups: young (average around 16 years), middle-aged (approximately 42), aged (approximately 62) and long-lived (roughly 82). The study measured age-related changes in TCR beta repertoire diversity using deep sequencing normalized with unique cDNA molecular identifiers. What the study reported, not specific to this receptor: Compared with the aged group, the long-lived group had more naive CD4+ T cells, fewer expanded clones and increased TCR diversity, suggesting age selection. Because the CMV infection status of the donors was unknown, age-related changes in expanded clonotypes may potentially have been confounded. Bulk unsorted PBMC profiling prevented conclusive comparison of naive and antigen-experienced compartments. Total diversity estimates from one million sequenced T cells were considered lower bounds and underestimates. A strong correlation was found between observed TCR beta diversity and the percentage of naive T cells measured by flow cytometry. As age increased, observed TCR beta diversity per million T cells dropped in a roughly linear way, and a significant reduction was already evident by age about 40.

Donors were around 37 systemically healthy Caucasian individuals from Russia aged about 6 to 100 years. Each donor gave around 9.8 milliliters of peripheral blood, collected into EDTA-treated Vacutainer tubes. Ficoll-Paque density-gradient centrifugation was used to isolate PBMCs, with at least 6 million per sample. Total RNA, at least 6 micrograms per sample, was extracted from PBMCs with Trizol reagent. For every donor, flow cytometry on a PBMC aliquot measured the percentage of naive CD45RAhigh/CD27high T cells. This clonotype was obtained from a woman in her 30s in good health. The sequence joins TRBV6-2 or TRBV6-3 to TRBJ2-3, with TRBD2 tentatively as D gene (5 bases match). Sequenced input: blood. Here is the DNA: TGTGCCAGCAGTTACTCGGCGAGCGGTACTCTGGATACGCAGTATTTT. This translates into CASSYSASGTLDTQYF.